The sequence of this T cell receptor (beta chain) was determined in a study of blood T cell repertoires in COVID-19. Study background: Sites in the United States, Italy and Spain provided acute and convalescent COVID-19 samples. Nucleic acid was either cDNA or gDNA, and it came from T cells, B-cell-depleted T cells, or PBMCs.

CDR1 and CDR2 from the germline V gene are LGHNA and YNFKEQ. Trimming pared 1 base from V and 3 bases from J, leaving 12 bases between. The CDR3 contains 15 residues. The repertoire was sequenced with immunoSEQ multiplex PCR; TCRdb's copy has only in-frame clones and lacks some. This table holds 100,000 to 150,000 clones, approximately 82% found once. The rearrangement joins TRBV4-2 to TRBJ2-5, with a weak D call TRBD1 (6 bases). Sequencing used peripheral blood. The sequence was obtained from a man in his fifties or sixties with acute or convalescent COVID-19. The CDR3 DNA reads TGTGCCAGCAGCCAAGTTTGGGACACCAAAGAGACCCAGTACTTC. This codes for CASSQVWDTKETQYF.